The rows below give T cell receptor beta chains drawn from one sample of a study of blood T cell repertoires in COVID-19. Assay: immunoSEQ multiplex PCR; the TCRdb copy retains only in-frame clones and omits some. This table has a few hundred thousand clones, 70% to 90% appearing once. The sample was peripheral blood. The receptors stem from a human donor in a cohort sampled during active COVID-19. Both conserved end residues are part of each CDR3. Fields, in order: D gene, V gene, J gene, CDR3 protein, CDR3 DNA. D genes are given only for firm matches.

D gene: -; V gene: TRBV24-1; J gene: TRBJ2-7; CDR3 protein: CATGGTGHPYEQYF; CDR3 DNA: TGTGCCACCGGTGGGACGGGACATCCCTACGAGCAGTACTTC
D gene: -; V gene: TRBV6-5; J gene: TRBJ1-1; CDR3 protein: CASSLSQDFNTEAFF; CDR3 DNA: TGTGCCAGCAGTTTATCACAGGATTTTAACACTGAAGCTTTCTTT
D gene: -; V gene: TRBV11-3; J gene: TRBJ2-1; CDR3 protein: CASSSFREPDEQFF; CDR3 DNA: TGTGCCAGCAGCTCATTCCGGGAGCCCGACGAGCAGTTCTTC
D gene: -; V gene: TRBV19; J gene: TRBJ1-2; CDR3 protein: CASSLLQDTGIGGYTF; CDR3 DNA: TGTGCCAGTAGTCTACTCCAGGACACTGGTATTGGCGGCTACACCTTC
D gene: TRBD1; V gene: TRBV5-6; J gene: TRBJ2-3; CDR3 protein: CASTWTGGGTDTQYF; CDR3 DNA: TGTGCCAGCACCTGGACAGGGGGTGGCACAGATACGCAGTATTTT
D gene: -; V gene: TRBV27; J gene: TRBJ1-2; CDR3 protein: CASSLVGAGVTYGYTF; CDR3 DNA: TGTGCCAGCAGTTTAGTCGGGGCAGGGGTCACCTATGGCTACACCTTC
D gene: TRBD1; V gene: TRBV24-1; J gene: TRBJ1-3; CDR3 protein: CATSDGQERNTIYF; CDR3 DNA: TGTGCCACCAGTGATGGACAGGAGAGAAACACCATATATTTT
D gene: -; V gene: TRBV11-3; J gene: TRBJ2-3; CDR3 protein: CASSLGRNTQYF; CDR3 DNA: TGTGCCAGCAGCTTGGGCCGGAATACGCAGTATTTT
D gene: TRBD1; V gene: TRBV5-5; J gene: TRBJ2-5; CDR3 protein: CASSWDSQETQYF; CDR3 DNA: TGTGCCAGCAGCTGGGACAGTCAAGAGACCCAGTACTTC
D gene: -; V gene: TRBV5-6; J gene: TRBJ1-1; CDR3 protein: CASSFGRDTEAFF; CDR3 DNA: TGTGCCAGCAGCTTCGGCAGGGACACTGAAGCTTTCTTT
D gene: TRBD1; V gene: TRBV5-1; J gene: TRBJ1-4; CDR3 protein: CASTLGDRDNEKLFF; CDR3 DNA: TGCGCCAGCACCCTAGGAGACAGGGACAATGAAAAACTGTTTTTT
D gene: -; V gene: TRBV4-1; J gene: TRBJ1-4; CDR3 protein: CASRQEGGGEKLFF; CDR3 DNA: TGCGCCAGCAGGCAAGAAGGGGGGGGAGAAAAACTGTTTTTT